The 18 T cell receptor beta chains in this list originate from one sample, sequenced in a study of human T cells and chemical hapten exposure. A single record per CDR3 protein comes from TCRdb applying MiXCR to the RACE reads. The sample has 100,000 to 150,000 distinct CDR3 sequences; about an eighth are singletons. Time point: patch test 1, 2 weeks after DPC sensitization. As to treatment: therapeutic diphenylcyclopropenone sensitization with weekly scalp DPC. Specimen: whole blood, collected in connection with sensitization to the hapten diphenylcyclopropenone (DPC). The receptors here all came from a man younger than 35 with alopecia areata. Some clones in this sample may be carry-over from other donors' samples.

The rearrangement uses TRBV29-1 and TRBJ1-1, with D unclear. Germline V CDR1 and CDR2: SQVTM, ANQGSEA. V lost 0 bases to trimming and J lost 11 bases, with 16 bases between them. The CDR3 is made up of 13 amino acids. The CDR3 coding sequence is TGCAGCGTTGAAGATGAAGGGCAGCTAGGGGCTTTCTTT. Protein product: CSVEDEGQLGAFF. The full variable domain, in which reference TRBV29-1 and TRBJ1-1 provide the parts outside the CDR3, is SAVISQKPSRDICQRGTSLTIQCQVDSQVTMMFWYRQQPGQSLTLIATANQGSEATYESGFVIDKFPISRPNLTFSTLTVSNMSPEDSSIYLCSVEDEGQLGAFFGQGTRLTVV.

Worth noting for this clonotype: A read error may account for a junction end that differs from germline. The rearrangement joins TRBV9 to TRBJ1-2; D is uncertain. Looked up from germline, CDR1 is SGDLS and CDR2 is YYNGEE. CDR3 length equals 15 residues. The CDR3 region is CARSVRPDPNYGYTF. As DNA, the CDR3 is TGTGCCCGCAGCGTAAGGCCGGATCCTAACTATGGCTACACCTTC.

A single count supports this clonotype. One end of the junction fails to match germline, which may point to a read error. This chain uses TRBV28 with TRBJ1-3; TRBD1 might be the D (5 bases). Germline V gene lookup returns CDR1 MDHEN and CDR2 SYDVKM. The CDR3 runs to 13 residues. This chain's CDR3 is CASRQGSRNTIYF. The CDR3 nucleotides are TGTGCCAGCAGGCAGGGTAGCAGAAACACCATATACTTT.

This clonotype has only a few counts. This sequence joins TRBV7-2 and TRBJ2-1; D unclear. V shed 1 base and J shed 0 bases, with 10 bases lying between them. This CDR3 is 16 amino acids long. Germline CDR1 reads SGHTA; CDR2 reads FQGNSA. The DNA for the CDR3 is TGTGCCAGCAGCTTAGGTTTGGTAAGCTCCTACAATGAGCAGTTCTTC. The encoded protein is CASSLGLVSSYNEQFF.

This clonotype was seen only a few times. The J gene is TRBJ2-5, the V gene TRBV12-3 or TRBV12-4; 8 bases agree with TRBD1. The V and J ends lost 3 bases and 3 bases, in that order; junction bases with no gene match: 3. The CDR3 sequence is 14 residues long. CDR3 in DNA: TGTGCCAGCAGTTTCAGGACAGGGAAAGAGACCCAGTACTTC. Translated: CASSFRTGKETQYF.

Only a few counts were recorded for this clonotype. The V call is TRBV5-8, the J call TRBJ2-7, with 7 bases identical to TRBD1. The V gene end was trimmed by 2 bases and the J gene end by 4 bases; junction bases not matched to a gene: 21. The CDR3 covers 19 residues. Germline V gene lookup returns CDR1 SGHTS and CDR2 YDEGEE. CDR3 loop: CASSFSYYLPGQISYEQYV. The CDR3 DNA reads TGTGCCAGCAGCTTTTCCTATTACCTACCGGGACAGATCTCTTACGAGCAGTACGTC.

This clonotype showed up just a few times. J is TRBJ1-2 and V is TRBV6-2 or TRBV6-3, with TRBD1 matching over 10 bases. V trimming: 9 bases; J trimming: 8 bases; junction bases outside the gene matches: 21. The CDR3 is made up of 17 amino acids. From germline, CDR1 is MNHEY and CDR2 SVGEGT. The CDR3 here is CASRPTGTGAAGKGYTF. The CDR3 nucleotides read TGTGCCAGTAGACCAACCGGGACAGGGGCCGCCGGTAAGGGCTACACCTTC.

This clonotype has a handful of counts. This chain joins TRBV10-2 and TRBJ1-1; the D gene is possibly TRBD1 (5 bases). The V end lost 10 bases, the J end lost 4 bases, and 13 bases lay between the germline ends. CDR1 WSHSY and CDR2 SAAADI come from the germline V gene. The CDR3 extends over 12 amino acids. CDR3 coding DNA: TGCGCCACCCTTGACGGGGGCACTGAAGCTTTCTTT. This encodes CATLDGGTEAFF.

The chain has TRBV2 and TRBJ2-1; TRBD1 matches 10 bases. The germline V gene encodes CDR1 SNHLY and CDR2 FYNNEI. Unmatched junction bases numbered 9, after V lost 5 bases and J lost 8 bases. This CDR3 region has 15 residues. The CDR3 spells CASSPPGQGSYEQFF. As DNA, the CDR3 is TGTGCCAGCAGTCCTCCGGGACAGGGGTCATATGAGCAGTTCTTC.

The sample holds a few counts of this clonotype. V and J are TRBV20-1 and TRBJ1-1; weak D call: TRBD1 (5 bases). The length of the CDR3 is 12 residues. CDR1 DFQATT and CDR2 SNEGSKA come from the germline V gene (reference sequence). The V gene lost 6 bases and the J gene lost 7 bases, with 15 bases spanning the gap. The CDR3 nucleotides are TGCAGTGCCGGGACCGGATTCCGTGAAGCTTTCTTT. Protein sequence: CSAGTGFREAFF.

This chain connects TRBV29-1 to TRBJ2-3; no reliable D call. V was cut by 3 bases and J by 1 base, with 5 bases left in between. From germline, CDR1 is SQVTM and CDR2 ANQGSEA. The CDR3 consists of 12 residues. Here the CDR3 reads CSVEGRTDTQYF. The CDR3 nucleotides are TGCAGCGTTGAGGGCCGCACAGATACGCAGTATTTT.

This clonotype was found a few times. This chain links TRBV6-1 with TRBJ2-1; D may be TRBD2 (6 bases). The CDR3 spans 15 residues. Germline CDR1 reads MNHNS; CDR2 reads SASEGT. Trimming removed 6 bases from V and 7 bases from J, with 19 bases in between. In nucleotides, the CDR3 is TGTGCCAGCAGAAAAGCGGGTCCGGGACCTAATGAGCAGTTCTTC. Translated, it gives CASRKAGPGPNEQFF.

The CDR3 here is CASSGPRNPYEQYF. CDR3 DNA: TGTGCCAGCAGCGGACCGAGGAACCCCTACGAGCAGTACTTC. This rearrangement joins TRBV7-9 to TRBJ2-7; D is ambiguous. The length of the CDR3 is 14 residues. Trimming shortened V by 5 bases and J by 2 bases, and 13 bases separated the two germline ends. Germline CDR1 reads SEHNR; CDR2 reads FQNEAQ (reference sequence).

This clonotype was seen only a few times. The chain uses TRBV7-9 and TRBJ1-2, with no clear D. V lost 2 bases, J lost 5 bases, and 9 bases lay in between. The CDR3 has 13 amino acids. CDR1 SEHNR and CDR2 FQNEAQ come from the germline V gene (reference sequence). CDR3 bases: TGTGCCAGCAGCTTATACACAGAGTATGGCTACACCTTC. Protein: CASSLYTEYGYTF.

This chain's CDR3 is CASSYSSDGPRAYEQYF. The CDR3 DNA reads as TGTGCCAGCAGTTACTCCTCGGACGGGCCTAGGGCCTACGAGCAGTACTTC. This chain links TRBV6-6 with TRBJ2-7; D gene unclear. V lost 0 bases and J lost 2, with 17 bases in between. Germline V gene data show CDR1 as MNHNY and CDR2 as SVGAGI (reference sequence). This CDR3 has 17 amino acids.

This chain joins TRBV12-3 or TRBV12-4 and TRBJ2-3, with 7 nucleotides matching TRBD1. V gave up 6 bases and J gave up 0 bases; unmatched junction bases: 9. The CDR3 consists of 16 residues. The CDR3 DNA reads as TGTGCCAGCAGCCTACCCGGACAGGATAGCACAGATACGCAGTATTTT. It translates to CASSLPGQDSTDTQYF.

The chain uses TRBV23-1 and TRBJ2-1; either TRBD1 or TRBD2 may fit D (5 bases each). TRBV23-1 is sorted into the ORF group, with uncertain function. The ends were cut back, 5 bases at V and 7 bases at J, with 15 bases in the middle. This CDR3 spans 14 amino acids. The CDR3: CASSSGTQRNEQFF. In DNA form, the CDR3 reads TGCGCCAGCAGTTCCGGGACCCAAAGGAATGAGCAGTTCTTC.

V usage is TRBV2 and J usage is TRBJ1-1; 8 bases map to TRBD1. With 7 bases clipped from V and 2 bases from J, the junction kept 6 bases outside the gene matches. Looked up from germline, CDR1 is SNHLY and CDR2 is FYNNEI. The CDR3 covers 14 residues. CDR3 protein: CASTATGDNTEAFF. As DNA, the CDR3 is TGTGCCAGCACTGCGACAGGGGATAACACTGAAGCTTTCTTT.